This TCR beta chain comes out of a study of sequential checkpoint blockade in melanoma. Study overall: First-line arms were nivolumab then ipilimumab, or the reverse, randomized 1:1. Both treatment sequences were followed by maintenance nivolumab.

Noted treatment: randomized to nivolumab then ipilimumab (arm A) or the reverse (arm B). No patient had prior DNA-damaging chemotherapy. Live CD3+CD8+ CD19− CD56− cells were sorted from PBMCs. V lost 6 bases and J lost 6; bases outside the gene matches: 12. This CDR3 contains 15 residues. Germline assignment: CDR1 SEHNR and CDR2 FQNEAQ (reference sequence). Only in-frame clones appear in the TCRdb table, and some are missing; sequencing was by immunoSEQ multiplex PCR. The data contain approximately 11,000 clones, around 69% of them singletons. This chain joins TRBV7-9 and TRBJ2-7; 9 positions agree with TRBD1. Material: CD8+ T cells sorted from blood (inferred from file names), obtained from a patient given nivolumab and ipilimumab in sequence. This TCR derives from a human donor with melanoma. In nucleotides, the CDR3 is TGTGCCAGCAGACCCACAGGGGGCATTCATACCGAGCAGTACTTC. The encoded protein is CASRPTGGIHTEQYF.